The present T cell receptor (beta chain) was sequenced within a study of blood T cell repertoires in COVID-19. The wider study: COVID-19 samples collected from the United States, Italy and Spain covered acute and convalescent phases. T cells, B-cell-depleted T cells, or PBMCs provided the cDNA or gDNA that served as material.

The V end was cut by 3 bases, the J end by 0 bases, with 9 bases between. Looked up from germline, CDR1 is MNHEY and CDR2 is SMNVEV (reference sequence). CDR3 length: 15 amino acids. Under the authors' procedure: Amplification with reference gene primers provided the estimates of nucleated cell counts. Assay: immunoSEQ multiplex PCR; the TCRdb copy retains only in-frame clones and omits some. D and trimming were read from the DNA, whereas the V and J calls and clone size are those reported in that table. The sample carries around 190,000 clones, under 80% recorded once. Sequenced material: peripheral blood. V and J are TRBV27 and TRBJ1-5; D remains unclear. This TCR derives from a woman between 50 and 59 years old with acute or convalescent COVID-19. DNA of the CDR3: TGTGCCAGCAGTTTGGGAGGCAATAGCAATCAGCCCCAGCATTTT. It is translated as CASSLGGNSNQPQHF.